This T cell receptor (beta chain) was documented in a study of blood T cell repertoires in COVID-19. Concerning this clone: In the same sample, other DNA sequences code for this CDR3.

Participant ages covered about 18 to 89 years across 24 US areas. CDR3 length: 14 residues. Per germline, CDR1 LNHDA and CDR2 SQIVND (reference sequence). Trimming stripped 3 bases from V and 0 bases from J, with 8 bases between. Clones were sequenced by immunoSEQ multiplex PCR, and TCRdb holds only the in-frame ones, with some missing. The data hold 200,000 to 300,000 clones, with 75% to 85% observed a single time. The sequenced sample consisted of PBMCs or T cells enriched from blood (not recorded which). The TCR originated in a woman between 45 and 65 years old with acute COVID-19. J is TRBJ1-1 and V is TRBV19; D uncertain. CDR3 sequence: CASSMRGVNTEAFF. In nucleotides, the CDR3 is TGTGCCAGTAGTATGCGCGGAGTGAACACTGAAGCTTTCTTT.